This section outlines one T cell receptor (beta chain) sequence together with its context. Germline lookup yields CDR1 GTSNPN and CDR2 SVGIG (reference sequence). V lost 5 bases and J lost 2, with 22 bases in between. The CDR3 spans 17 residues. The sample is drawn from a study of blood T cell repertoires in COVID-19. About the study: Acute-phase and convalescent COVID-19 samples originated in the United States, Italy and Spain.

Profiling relied on immunoSEQ multiplex PCR, and the TCRdb table lists in-frame clones only, not all of them. The data contain about 76,000 clones, 82% of them seen just once; the ten biggest clones take up 27%. V gene TRBV30 combines with J gene TRBJ1-3, with D possibly matching TRBD1 (6 bases). The TCR was taken from a human donor in a cohort sampled during active COVID-19. Sequenced: peripheral blood. In DNA form, the CDR3 reads TGTGCCTGGCAGGCCCCGGGACACTCGTCAACTGGAAACACCATATATTTT. It yields the protein CAWQAPGHSSTGNTIYF.